The rows below give T cell receptor beta chains drawn from one sample of a study of T cells in Graves' hyperthyroidism and ophthalmopathy. A single record per CDR3 protein comes from TCRdb applying MiXCR to the multiplex PCR reads. The sample records a few hundred thousand distinct CDR3 sequences, 15% to 20% being singletons. The specimen was blood. All receptors derive from a woman aged 40 to 50 with Graves' ophthalmopathy. CDR3s include the opening cysteine and the closing phenylalanine or tryptophan. The D gene is left open where the match is weak. Clone size, where shown, is once, few, many, or a class for clones that have expanded.

size	J	V	D	DNA	CDR3
many	TRBJ2-2	TRBV19	TRBD2	TGTGCCAGTAGTATCATGGCGGGAGTTGGTTCGTTCACCGGGGAGCTGTTTTTT	CASSIMAGVGSFTGELFF
many	TRBJ2-7	TRBV12-3/TRBV12-4	NA	TGTGCCAGCAGCCCCGGGGGGCCCGACACCTACGAGCAGTACTTC	CASSPGGPDTYEQYF
few	TRBJ1-5	TRBV28	TRBD1	TGTGCCGGCAGTTTGACAGGGGTAAATCAGCCCCAGCATTTT	CAGSLTGVNQPQHF
many	TRBJ2-7	TRBV28	TRBD1	TGTGCCAGCAGTTTAGACAGGGGAGAGGACGAGCAGTACTTC	CASSLDRGEDEQYF
few	TRBJ2-7	TRBV6-2/TRBV6-3	NA	TGTGCCAGCAGTTCCGTGGACTCCCAGCAGCAGTGCTTC	CASSSVDSQQQCF
many	TRBJ1-6	TRBV12-3/TRBV12-4	NA	TGTGCCAGCAGTTTTCAGGGTCGGTCACCCCTCCACTTT	CASSFQGRSPLHF
many	TRBJ2-7	TRBV6-1	NA	TGTGCCAGCAGTGAATACAGGGTTGCCTACGAGCAGTACTTC	CASSEYRVAYEQYF
many	TRBJ2-4	TRBV28	NA	TGTGCCAGCAGATCCAGAGCCAAAAACATTCAGTACTTC	CASRSRAKNIQYF
many	TRBJ2-7	TRBV28	NA	TGTGCCAGCCACCTAGGGGGAGCCTACGAGCAGTACTTC	CASHLGGAYEQYF
many	TRBJ2-7	TRBV6-5	NA	TGTGCCAGCAGTTACGGGCCAAACTACGAGCAGTACTTC	CASSYGPNYEQYF
many	TRBJ2-2	TRBV7-2	NA	TGTGCCAGCAGCACCGGGACATGGTACTCCGGGGAGCTGTTTTTT	CASSTGTWYSGELFF
NA	TRBJ2-7	TRBV25-1	TRBD2	TGTGCCAGCAGTGGAGCTCTTGGGAGGGCCAAGTACGAGCAGTACTTC	CASSGALGRAKYEQYF
many	TRBJ1-1	TRBV28	TRBD1	TGTGCCAGCAGCATGACAGGGGAGGGGACTGAAGCTTTCTTT	CASSMTGEGTEAFF
many	TRBJ2-7	TRBV12-3/TRBV12-4	NA	TGTGCCAGCAGTTTGGAGTACTACTACGAGCAGTACTTC	CASSLEYYYEQYF
few	TRBJ2-7	TRBV30	NA	TGTGCCTGGAGTGGGACACCTCGGAGGGCCTACGAGCAGTACTTC	CAWSGTPRRAYEQYF
many	TRBJ2-7	TRBV20-1	NA	TGCAGTGCTAGGGACCCCAATGCAATCGAGCAGTACTTC	CSARDPNAIEQYF
many	TRBJ2-7	TRBV12-3/TRBV12-4	NA	TGTGCCAGCTCTTCCAGGGACTACGAGCAGTACTTC	CASSSRDYEQYF
many	TRBJ1-3	TRBV28	NA	TGTGCCAGCACCTCGAAAGGGGAAAACACCATATATTTT	CASTSKGENTIYF
NA	TRBJ2-7	TRBV7-9	NA	TGTGCCAGCAGCTTAGAGACTAGGTACGAGCAGTACTTC	CASSLETRYEQYF
many	TRBJ1-1	TRBV6-5	TRBD1	TGTGCCAGCAGTTCTGGATATGGGACAGGCACTGAAGCTTTCTTT	CASSSGYGTGTEAFF
once	TRBJ2-7	TRBV6-2/TRBV6-3	TRBD1	TGTGCCAGCAGTTACCCGGGGACAGGGGGCACCTACGAGCAGTACTTC	CASSYPGTGGTYEQYF
many	TRBJ1-2	TRBV29-1	TRBD1	TGCAGCGTTGAAGACCGGGACAGGATATATGGCTACACCTTC	CSVEDRDRIYGYTF
NA	TRBJ1-1	TRBV28	NA	TGTGCCAGCAGACATGGACAGTGGGCTGAAGCTTTCTTT	CASRHGQWAEAFF
many	TRBJ2-7	TRBV28	NA	TGTGCCAGCAGCTCCCGACCGAAGAGCTCCTACGAGCAGTACTTC	CASSSRPKSSYEQYF
few	TRBJ1-1	TRBV5-6	NA	TGTGCCAGCAGCTTGTGGGGAGTTTTACAAGCGATCACTGAAGCTTTCTTT	CASSLWGVLQAITEAFF
many	TRBJ2-7	TRBV28	NA	TGTGCCAGCAGCACAACTTGGGACAAAACCTACGAGCAGTACTTC	CASSTTWDKTYEQYF
many	TRBJ1-1	TRBV15	NA	TGTGCCACCAGCAGGGGGGTAGAAAGAACTGAAGCTTTCTTT	CATSRGVERTEAFF
many	TRBJ1-1	TRBV6-2/TRBV6-3	TRBD1	TGTGCCAGCAGTTACGCCGACAGGGGGACTGAAGCTTTCTTT	CASSYADRGTEAFF
many	TRBJ2-3	TRBV20-1	NA	TGCAGTGCTACCATCGGCACAGATACGCAGTATTTT	CSATIGTDTQYF
many	TRBJ1-6	TRBV7-3	NA	TGTGCCAGCAGCTTTACGGGCCCTAGGGAGGTAAAGGATTCACCCCTCCACTTT	CASSFTGPREVKDSPLHF
NA	TRBJ1-3	TRBV27	NA	TGTGCCAGCAATGTGTCCGGGGGCGAAGACACCATATATTTT	CASNVSGGEDTIYF
many	TRBJ1-5	TRBV6-1	TRBD1	TGTGCCAGCAGAGAGGACAGGGGGGTAAATCAGCCCCAGCATTTT	CASREDRGVNQPQHF
many	TRBJ2-7	TRBV19	NA	TGTGCCAGTAACGGTGACCGGGACCGAACCTACGAGCAGTACTTC	CASNGDRDRTYEQYF
many	TRBJ2-7	TRBV12-3/TRBV12-4	TRBD2	TGTGCCAGCAGTTTTGAAGGACTAGCGGGGGCCAGCTACGAGCAGTACTTC	CASSFEGLAGASYEQYF
NA	TRBJ1-2	TRBV4-3	NA	TGCGCCAGCAGCCAAGATTTGGACTCAGCCTGGACCTTC	CASSQDLDSAWTF
few	TRBJ2-5	TRBV2	TRBD1	TGTGCCAGCAGGAATCTAGGGGGCTGGCAAGAGACCCAGTACTTC	CASRNLGGWQETQYF
many	TRBJ2-7	TRBV6-2/TRBV6-3	NA	TGTGCCAGCAGTTACTGGCTTTACTACGAGCAGTACTTC	CASSYWLYYEQYF
many	TRBJ2-6	TRBV29-1	NA	TGCAGCGTTGCCGCCTCTGGGGCCAACGTCCTGACTTTC	CSVAASGANVLTF
many	TRBJ1-5	TRBV4-1	NA	TGCGCCAGCAGCCAAGAGGAAGGGATGCAGCCCCAGCATTTT	CASSQEEGMQPQHF
many	TRBJ1-2	TRBV7-9	NA	TGTGCCAGCAGCCCCTCTGCGTGGGCCCAGGGATTCCATGGCTACACCTTC	CASSPSAWAQGFHGYTF
few	TRBJ1-4	TRBV5-1	TRBD1	TGCGCCAGCAGACAAACAGGGGGTTCGTTTGAAAAACTGTTTTTT	CASRQTGGSFEKLFF